This T cell receptor beta chain emerged from a study of blood T cell repertoires in COVID-19. The CDR3 has 15 amino acids. The ends lost 3 bases at V and 7 bases at J; junction bases unmatched: 7. The germline CDR1 and CDR2 sequences are MNHEY and SMNVEV (reference sequence). Repertoires were generated with immunoSEQ multiplex PCR, while TCRdb's copy carries only in-frame clones and drops some. This sample has 120,000 or so clones, with around 81% found just once. This sequence was found in a man aged 25-45 years with COVID-19, enrolled during active disease. Sequencing was performed on peripheral blood. V gene TRBV27 combines with J gene TRBJ1-4; TRBD1 agrees at 8 bases. The CDR3 region has the DNA TGTGCCAGCAGTTTTTCCACAGGGGGAAGTGAAAAACTGTTTTTT. It encodes CASSFSTGGSEKLFF.